The 27 T cell receptor beta chains listed next were all sequenced from one sample in a study of response to subunit inactivated influenza vaccine. TCRdb re-analysed the RT-PCR reads in MiXCR, keeping a single row per CDR3 protein. The table includes about 150,000 distinct CDR3 sequences, over 8.5% detected once. Sequenced material: CD8+ T cells sorted from PBMCs, taken about 23 months after vaccination. The receptors originated from a man aged 45 to 70 who received an inactivated influenza vaccine.

The CDR3 here is CASRTSHLSYNEQFF. CDR3 sequence (DNA): TGTGCCAGCAGGACTTCTCACCTCTCCTACAATGAGCAGTTCTTC. V usage is TRBV6-1 and J usage is TRBJ2-1; no clear D gene. V lost 6 bases and J lost 0, with 12 bases in between. The CDR3 contains 15 residues. The germline gives CDR1 MNHNS, CDR2 SASEGT.

This clonotype has more than one count but fewer than ten. The chain couples TRBV16 to TRBJ1-5; no definite D call. The CDR3 length is 16 residues. Trimming removed 0 bases from V and 1 base from J, with 10 bases in between. Germline V gene sequence: CDR1 KGHSY, CDR2 FQNENV. This CDR3 is CASSQSIGRSNQPQHF. CDR3 bases: TGTGCCAGCAGCCAATCGATCGGCAGAAGCAATCAGCCCCAGCATTTT.

The chain is built from TRBV6-2 or TRBV6-3 and TRBJ2-7; 9 nucleotides align to TRBD1. The J segment lost 4 bases and the V segment lost 0 bases, leaving 7 bases of the junction unmatched. The CDR3 is made up of 16 amino acids. From germline, CDR1 is MNHEY and CDR2 SVGEGT. The DNA of the CDR3 is TGTGCCAGCAGTTACTCGGCTCGGACAGGGGAGTACGAGCAGTACTTC. As protein: CASSYSARTGEYEQYF.

The sample holds many counts of this clonotype. V gene TRBV5-6 combines with J gene TRBJ2-5, with unresolved D. This CDR3 has 13 amino acids. The germline V gene has CDR1 SGHDT and CDR2 YYEEEE. The V gene lost 1 base and the J gene lost 2 bases, with 6 bases spanning the gap. CDR3 amino acids: CASSLRIQETQYF. The CDR3 nucleotides are TGTGCCAGCAGCTTGCGGATACAAGAGACCCAGTACTTC.

This chain joins TRBV21-1 and TRBJ2-7; the D call TRBD1 from the table was never checked on the DNA. TRBV21-1 is listed as a pseudogene. The CDR3 contains 14 residues. The CDR3 DNA sequence: TGTGCCAGCAGCATCCGGGACAGGGCTGACGAGCAGTACTTC. Its translation: CASSIRDRADEQYF.

The J gene is TRBJ2-2, the V gene TRBV25-1; no definite D call. CDR1 is MGHDK, CDR2 SYGVNS, per germline. Trimming removed 8 bases from V and 3 bases from J, with 4 bases in between. The CDR3 is made up of 11 amino acids. CDR3 coding DNA: TGTGCCAGCGGCCACACCGGGGAGCTGTTTTTT. This sequence encodes CASGHTGELFF.

The CDR3 region is CATSRNRDVSYEQYF. CDR3 sequence (DNA): TGTGCCACCAGCAGAAACCGGGACGTCTCCTACGAGCAGTACTTC. The V and J genes are TRBV15 and TRBJ2-7; perhaps D is TRBD1 or TRBD2 (5 bases each). This CDR3 comprises 15 residues. V was trimmed by 2 bases and J by 0 bases, leaving 11 bases between them. Per germline, CDR1 LNHNV and CDR2 YYDKDF (reference sequence).

V gene TRBV12-3 or TRBV12-4 combines with J gene TRBJ1-5; a weak D match, TRBD1 (5 bases). V lost 8 bases and J lost 2, with 13 bases in between. The CDR3 is 14 residues long. Written as DNA, the CDR3 is TGTGCCAGCTCCGGGACTGAGGGCAATCAGCCCCAGCATTTT. Amino acid sequence: CASSGTEGNQPQHF.

This clonotype was seen a few times. CDR3 DNA sequence: TGTGCCAGCAGTTCCCCGGCTAGGGCCACTGAAGCTTTCTTT. As protein: CASSSPARATEAFF. This chain links TRBV7-9 with TRBJ1-1; no firm D call. V dropped 6 bases and J dropped 4 bases, with 15 bases sitting between them. The CDR3 spans 14 residues. Germline V gene lookup returns CDR1 SEHNR and CDR2 FQNEAQ (reference sequence).

The table lists this clonotype with a few counts. This chain links TRBV27 with TRBJ2-7, with TRBD2 matching over 9 bases. Per germline, CDR1 MNHEY and CDR2 SMNVEV (reference sequence). The CDR3 extends over 15 amino acids. V lost 6 bases to trimming and J lost 4 bases; unmatched junction nucleotides: 10. CDR3 protein: CASSKNLGLAYEQYF. CDR3 nucleotide sequence: TGTGCCAGCAGCAAAAACCTTGGACTAGCGTACGAGCAGTACTTC.

This clonotype was found a few times. The rearrangement joins TRBV27 to TRBJ1-6; no clear D gene. The CDR3 is 15 amino acids. The V gene's germline CDR1 is MNHEY and CDR2 SMNVEV (reference sequence). V was clipped by 2 bases and J by 9 bases, with 14 bases between them. CDR3 residues: CASSLDQSGSSPLHF. CDR3 nucleotides: TGTGCCAGCAGTTTAGACCAGTCGGGAAGTTCACCCCTCCACTTT.

This clonotype was counted only a few times. The V and J genes are TRBV29-1 and TRBJ2-3; D perhaps matches TRBD1 (6 bases). This CDR3 region has 13 residues. Germline V CDR1 and CDR2: SQVTM, ANQGSEA. Trimming cost V 2 bases and J 1 base, with 7 bases left between them. Here the CDR3 reads CSVEWGRTDTQYF. DNA for the CDR3: TGCAGCGTTGAATGGGGGCGCACAGATACGCAGTATTTT.

This chain uses TRBV6-5 with TRBJ1-1; D not certain. The CDR3 has 14 amino acids. Deletions cut 1 base from V and 4 bases from J, with 10 bases between. Germline V CDR1 and CDR2: MNHEY, SVGAGI. The CDR3 DNA reads as TGTGCCAGCAGTTACTTGCCGCGGGTCACTGAAGCTTTCTTT. This encodes CASSYLPRVTEAFF.

This clonotype came up a few times. This chain links TRBV6-5 with TRBJ1-1; D unresolved. Per the germline V gene, CDR1 is MNHEY and CDR2 is SVGAGI. This CDR3 comprises 14 residues. Trimming cost V 0 bases and J 3 bases, with 8 bases left between them. The CDR3 loop reads CASSYSSPDTEAFF. Here the CDR3 DNA reads TGTGCCAGCAGTTACTCGAGCCCCGACACTGAAGCTTTCTTT.

This clonotype was detected many times. The chain has TRBV10-3 and TRBJ2-5, with TRBD1 identical over 9 bases. CDR1 is ENHRY and CDR2 is SYGVKD in the germline V gene. The CDR3 has 14 amino acids. Trimming removed 10 bases from V and 0 bases from J; junction bases left unmatched: 6. In DNA form, the CDR3 reads TGTGCCACTCGAAACAGGGGGCACCAAGAGACCCAGTACTTC. Its protein is CATRNRGHQETQYF.

Ten or more counts support this clonotype. This chain joins TRBV4-3 and TRBJ1-2; 10 positions match TRBD1. V dropped 4 bases and J dropped 3; count of bases not matched to a gene: 2. This CDR3 is 14 amino acids long. The germline V gene has CDR1 LGHNA and CDR2 YSLEER. This CDR3 reads CASSRGTGDYGYTF. The CDR3 DNA reads TGCGCCAGCAGCCGAGGGACAGGGGACTATGGCTACACCTTC.

This clonotype has only a few counts. The rearrangement uses TRBV18 and TRBJ2-2, with TRBD2 identical over 7 bases. The CDR3 has 17 amino acids. Germline loops: CDR1 KGHSH, CDR2 LQKENI. V lost 2 bases and J lost 2; bases outside the gene matches: 8. In nucleotides, the CDR3 is TGTGCCAGCTCACCATTGCCTGGCGGGAGAAACACCGGGGAGCTGTTTTTT. Its translation: CASSPLPGGRNTGELFF.

The chain has TRBV20-1 and TRBJ2-7, with 9 bases fitting TRBD1. The CDR3 is 15 amino acids. Germline CDR1 and CDR2: DFQATT and SNEGSKA (reference sequence). V was pared by 2 bases and J by 0 bases, with 5 bases of the junction left unmatched. DNA of the CDR3: TGCAGTGCTAGAAATACAGGGGGCAGCTCCTACGAGCAGTACTTC. The encoded protein is CSARNTGGSSYEQYF.

This chain links TRBV6-1 with TRBJ2-3; 8 bases fit TRBD2. This CDR3 comprises 14 residues. Germline loops: CDR1 MNHNS, CDR2 SASEGT. V lost 6 bases, J lost 10 bases, and 12 bases stayed unmatched. Here the CDR3 reads CASRSGLATISQYF. The CDR3 nucleotides read TGTGCCAGCAGGAGTGGACTAGCTACAATTTCGCAGTATTTT.

The chain joins TRBV25-1 to TRBJ2-1, with 7 bases aligning to TRBD2. The CDR3 is made up of 16 amino acids. The V gene's germline CDR1 is MGHDK and CDR2 SYGVNS. Unmatched junction bases numbered 5, after V lost 3 bases and J lost 0 bases. CDR3 in amino acids: CASSDWEGSSYNEQFF. The DNA of the CDR3 is TGTGCCAGCAGTGATTGGGAGGGCAGCTCCTACAATGAGCAGTTCTTC.

This clonotype appeared a few times. Mismatch with germline at one junction end may stem from a read error. The chain combines TRBV20-1 with TRBJ2-6, with 7 nucleotides matching TRBD1. The CDR3 is 16 amino acids. Germline loops: CDR1 DFQATT, CDR2 SNEGSKA (reference sequence). The CDR3 bases are TGCAGTGCTCGAGACAGGGATTCTTCTGGGGCCAACGTCCTGACTTTC. Protein: CSARDRDSSGANVLTF.

This clonotype was counted only a few times. The gene calls are TRBV7-2 and TRBJ2-2, with TRBD2 identical over 7 bases. J was trimmed by 2 bases and V by 5 bases; bases with no gene match: 8. CDR3 length: 16 amino acids. Germline CDR1 is SGHTA and CDR2 is FQGNSA. The CDR3 loop reads CASSLPGGPNTGELFF. The CDR3 coding sequence is TGTGCCAGCAGCCTTCCGGGGGGACCTAACACCGGGGAGCTGTTTTTT. The full variable domain, rest sourced from reference TRBV7-2 and TRBJ2-2, is GAGVSQSPSNKVTEKGKDVELRCDPISGHTALYWYRQSLGQGLEFLIYFQGNSAPDKSGLPSDRFSAERTGGSVSTLTIQRTQQEDSAVYLCASSLPGGPNTGELFFGEGSRLTVL.

This clonotype was counted only a few times. The chain links TRBV12-3 or TRBV12-4 to TRBJ1-5, with D perhaps matching TRBD1 (5 bases). Trimming removed 5 bases at V and 5 bases at J, with 16 bases between. The CDR3 has 15 amino acids. Here the CDR3 reads CASSTRGIVHQPQHF. In nucleotides, the CDR3 is TGTGCCAGCAGTACAAGGGGAATAGTCCATCAGCCCCAGCATTTT.

The chain employs TRBV28 and TRBJ2-3, with D unresolved. This CDR3 is 14 amino acids long. V gave up 6 bases and J gave up 5 bases, with 15 bases separating them. The V gene's germline CDR1 is MDHEN and CDR2 SYDVKM. CDR3 sequence (DNA): TGTGCCAGCAGATACGGCCTTGAGGAAGATACGCAGTATTTT. This sequence encodes CASRYGLEEDTQYF.

The chain uses TRBV20-1 and TRBJ2-1; D unclear. V was trimmed by 6 bases and J by 7 bases, leaving 16 bases between them. CDR3 length: 13 residues. Germline CDR1 is DFQATT and CDR2 is SNEGSKA (reference sequence). This CDR3 is CSAPPRSWNEQFF. For the CDR3, the DNA is TGCAGTGCCCCCCCCAGGAGCTGGAATGAGCAGTTCTTC.

This clonotype showed up just a few times. The J gene is TRBJ2-5, the V gene TRBV4-1; TRBD1 or TRBD2 may be the D gene (5 bases each). The CDR3 is 15 amino acids. Germline lookup yields CDR1 MGHRA and CDR2 YSYEKL. Trimming cost V 2 bases and J 6 bases, with 16 bases left between them. CDR3 in DNA: TGCGCCAGCAGCCAATCGGCAGGGCTCGGGAAGACCCAGTACTTC. It is translated as CASSQSAGLGKTQYF.

This clonotype was counted only a few times. The CDR3, as DNA: TGTGCCAGCTCATCCGGACCGAACACTGAAGCTTTCTTT. This sequence encodes CASSSGPNTEAFF. This chain connects TRBV18 to TRBJ1-1; D ambiguous. The V end was cut by 5 bases, the J end by 1 base, with 8 bases between. This CDR3 has 13 amino acids. Germline V CDR1 and CDR2: KGHSH, LQKENI.